This TCR beta chain is drawn from a study of CD8 T cells in Susac syndrome. This CDR3 has 13 amino acids. The germline CDR1 and CDR2 sequences are SGHVS and FNYEAQ. V was pared by 1 base and J by 4 bases, with 5 bases between. Roughly 0.5 to 1 ug RNA was reverse transcribed with random hexamers. One entry per CDR3 protein, called by TCRdb with MiXCR from the immunoSEQ multiplex PCR reads. The table lists approximately 220,000 distinct CDR3 sequences, just under 95% of them singletons, with 0.07% to 0.095% in the top ten. This sequence originates from a human donor with multiple sclerosis. V is TRBV7-6 and J is TRBJ2-1; no definite D call. The specimen was CD4+ T cells from PBMCs. CDR3 sequence reads: CASSLDEYNEQFF. CDR3 in DNA: TGTGCCAGCAGCTTAGATGAGTACAATGAGCAGTTCTTC.